This T cell receptor (beta chain) was sequenced during a study of blood T cell repertoires in COVID-19 (dated by TCRdb to 2020 to 2021). About the investigation overall: Samples from collaborators originated in the United States, Italy and Spain and spanned both the acute and convalescent phases of COVID-19. The samples were drawn from two sources: the first 160 participants of the ongoing ImmuneRACE study, and fewer than 1,500 subjects contributed by 6 global collaborators. Deeply sampled blood TCRbeta repertoires from subjects exposed to, actively infected with, or recovered from COVID-19 were included in the dataset. Where HLA class I and class II types were available, the types were taken from metadata supplied by the sample provider, not from assay-based typing. The repertoires were made available in a free public database intended to serve as a resource for research on the immune response to SARS-CoV-2. The material from the prospective study consisted of cDNA or gDNA derived from T cells, B-cell-depleted T cells, or PBMCs. Sample metadata almost always included a de-identified subject ID, COVID-19 status, age in years and sex.

Collaborating institutions collected whole blood in K2EDTA tubes following their own protocols. For TCRbeta analysis, collaborators shipped samples in one of three forms: frozen whole blood, isolated PBMCs, or DNA extracted from either of those sample types. In its sample, this clone was seen once. Its antigen has not been determined. No much larger clone exists at a distance of one base, and base qualities are not known. General study outcomes and caveats: The amount of clinical and demographic metadata varied by source and participant and was provided uncurated.

The immunoSEQ Assay, a bias-controlled multiplex PCR, was used to amplify TCRbeta CDR3 regions from genomic DNA. Concerning the study's data processing: The number of nucleated cells in each sample was estimated from the amplification of reference gene primers within the assay. To quantify the absolute abundance of each unique TCRbeta CDR3 rearrangement, sequence reads were collapsed and filtered. For each sample, productive Simpson clonality was calculated as the square root of Simpson's diversity index across productive rearrangements. The immuneACCESS repertoire file appears here via TCRdb, limited to in-frame rearrangements. These files lack a portion of the clones; in checked studies, under half of the deficit traces to unresolved V genes, and the cause of the others is not known. V and J calls and clone size are those listed in that table; D and trimming were worked out from the DNA. The sample records some 56,000 clones, 80% to 90% of which are singletons. The top ten hold 13% of the sample.

This receptor was obtained from a woman of 80 years or more with acute or convalescent COVID-19. What was sequenced was peripheral blood.

CDR3 loop: CSVDLLVPGTRVEQFF. At the DNA level, the sequence is TGCAGCGTTGATCTACTGGTCCCCGGGACTAGAGTTGAGCAGTTCTTC. Recombination connected TRBV29-1 to TRBJ2-1; TRBD2 agrees with 8 junctional bases. For CDR1 and CDR2, the germline V gene lists SQVTM and ANQGSEA. The CDR3 measures 16 amino acids from cysteine to phenylalanine. Only the CDR3 part of the read is kept: 48 bases, read in frame from the first base. V lost 3 bases and J lost 9 bases, and the count of bases not matched to a germline gene is 16.